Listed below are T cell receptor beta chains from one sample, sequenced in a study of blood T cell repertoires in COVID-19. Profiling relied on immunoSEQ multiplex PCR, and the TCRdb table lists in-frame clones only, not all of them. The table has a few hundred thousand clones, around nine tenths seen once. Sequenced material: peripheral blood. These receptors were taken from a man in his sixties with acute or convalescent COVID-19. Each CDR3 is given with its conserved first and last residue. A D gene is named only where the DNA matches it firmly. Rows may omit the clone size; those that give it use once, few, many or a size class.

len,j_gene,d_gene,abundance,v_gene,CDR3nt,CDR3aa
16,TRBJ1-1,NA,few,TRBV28,TGTGCCAGCAGTTTAAGCGATTTGGTCCTGAACACTGAAGCTTTCTTT,CASSLSDLVLNTEAFF
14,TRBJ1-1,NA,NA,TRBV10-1,TGCGCCAGCAGTGGTGTGACAGCGCCTGCTGAAGCTTTCTTT,CASSGVTAPAEAFF
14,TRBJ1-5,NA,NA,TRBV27,TGTGCCAGCAGTTTACAGGGAACTAATCAGCCCCAGCATTTT,CASSLQGTNQPQHF
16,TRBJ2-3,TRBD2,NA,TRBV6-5,TGTGCCAGCAGTTTTTACGGGGGGACCGGCACAGATACGCAGTATTTT,CASSFYGGTGTDTQYF
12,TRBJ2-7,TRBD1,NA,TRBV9,TGTGCCAGCAGCGGACAGGGCTACGAGCAGTACTTC,CASSGQGYEQYF
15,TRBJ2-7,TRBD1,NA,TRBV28,TGTGCCAGCAGCCGGGCCGGGACAGCCCCCTACGAGCAGTACTTC,CASSRAGTAPYEQYF
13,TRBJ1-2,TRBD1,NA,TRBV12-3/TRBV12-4,TGTGCCAGCAGGACAGGGGGCGCCTATGGCTACACCTTC,CASRTGGAYGYTF
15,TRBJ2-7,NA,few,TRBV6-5,TGTGCCAGCAGCCCCCCCGGGGTACGCGGGTACGAGCAGTACTTC,CASSPPGVRGYEQYF
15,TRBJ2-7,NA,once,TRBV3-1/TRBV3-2,TGTGCCTGTGAGGGGAGGGCAGGGGCTTCCTACGAGCAGTACTTC,CACEGRAGASYEQYF
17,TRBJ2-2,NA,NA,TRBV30,TGTGCCTGCGGCACCGACATGGTTACCCGATTGACCGGGGAGCTGTTTTTT,CACGTDMVTRLTGELFF